The 23 T cell receptor beta chains reported below all come from one sample, sequenced in a study of cytomegalovirus exposure and HLA in healthy donors. With 60 Vbeta and 13 Jbeta primers, the PCR was carried out. Libraries were prepared by immunoSEQ multiplex PCR; TCRdb keeps only in-frame clonotypes and omits some of them. The sample has around 100,000 clones. Input material: PBMCs. All receptors come from a man in his forties in good health and CMV-seronegative.

The chain recombines TRBV28 with TRBJ2-1; 14 bases map to TRBD2. The CDR3 runs 16 residues. Germline-derived CDR1 and CDR2 are MDHEN and SYDVKM. The junction had 12 bases not matched to a gene; V was cut back by 7 bases and J by 10 bases. The CDR3 loop reads CASNPRTSGRRGEQFF. CDR3 sequence (DNA): TGTGCCAGCAATCCTAGGACTAGCGGGAGGAGAGGCGAGCAGTTCTTC.

The V call is TRBV6-5, the J call TRBJ2-7; 7 bases agree with TRBD1. There are 14 residues in the CDR3. Germline trimming cut 5 bases from V and 3 bases from J; bases unmatched to any gene: 7. From germline, CDR1 is MNHEY and CDR2 SVGAGI. Here the CDR3 DNA reads TGTGCCAGCAGTCCCCCGGGACAGATCTACGAGCAGTACTTC. Translating it yields CASSPPGQIYEQYF.

The genes are TRBV11-3 and TRBJ2-1; TRBD1 matches 8 bases. With V trimmed by 1 base and J by 7 bases, 3 bases remained unmatched. Germline assignment: CDR1 SGHNT and CDR2 YENEEA. This CDR3 spans 14 amino acids. The CDR3: CASSLGQGANEQFF. CDR3 nucleotide sequence: TGTGCCAGCAGCTTAGGGCAGGGGGCAAATGAGCAGTTCTTC.

The chain couples TRBV7-9 to TRBJ2-5; weak D call: TRBD2 (7 bases). Germline V lookup: CDR1 SEHNR, CDR2 FQNEAQ (reference sequence). The length of the CDR3 is 14 residues. Trimming took off 5 bases at V and 4 bases at J, with 14 bases between the two ends. The CDR3 DNA follows: TGTGCCAGCAGCGACCAGGGGAGGGGAGAGACCCAGTACTTC. Translation gives CASSDQGRGETQYF.

The chain joins TRBV5-1 to TRBJ1-2, with TRBD1 identical over 8 bases. CDR1 is SGHRS and CDR2 is YFSETQ in the germline V gene. V dropped 3 bases and J dropped 3; count of bases not matched to a gene: 7. The CDR3 covers 15 residues. CDR3 sequence (DNA): TGCGCCAGCAGCTCGGGACAGGCCTTTGACTATGGCTACACCTTC. Its translation: CASSSGQAFDYGYTF. The variable domain in full, with the rest retrieved from reference TRBV5-1 and TRBJ1-2, is KAGVTQTPRYLIKTRGQQVTLSCSPISGHRSVSWYQQTPGQGLQFLFEYFSETQRNKGNFPGRFSGRQFSNSRSEMNVSTLELGDSALYLCASSSGQAFDYGYTFGSGTRLTVV.

This chain's CDR3 is CASSISTQGEKLFF. The CDR3 nucleotides read TGCGCCAGCAGCATTTCGACCCAGGGGGAAAAACTGTTTTTT. The chain couples TRBV5-1 to TRBJ1-4, with D possibly being TRBD1 (6 bases). V lost 4 bases to trimming and J lost 8 bases, with 15 bases between them. CDR3 size: 14 residues. Germline lookup yields CDR1 SGHRS and CDR2 YFSETQ.

This chain links TRBV7-2 with TRBJ1-3; the match to TRBD1 covers 7 bases. The CDR3 loop spans 16 amino acids. The trim removed 5 bases at V and 0 bases at J, leaving 7 bases unmatched. Germline loops: CDR1 SGHTA, CDR2 FQGNSA. The CDR3 coding sequence is TGTGCCAGCAGCCCCAGACAGGGAAGCTCTGGAAACACCATATATTTT. Protein sequence: CASSPRQGSSGNTIYF.

This chain links TRBV6-1 with TRBJ1-5; 7 nucleotides agree with TRBD1. The CDR3 runs 17 residues. The germline V gene encodes CDR1 MNHNS and CDR2 SASEGT. Trimming removed 2 bases from V and 6 bases from J; junction bases left unmatched: 13. DNA for the CDR3: TGTGCCAGCAGTGAACGTTCGGCAGGGGGATCGGTTCAGCCCCAGCATTTT. Translation gives CASSERSAGGSVQPQHF.

J is TRBJ1-2 and V is TRBV19; no clear D gene. From germline, CDR1 is LNHDA and CDR2 SQIVND (reference sequence). Trimming left V 6 bases short and J 2 bases short, with 13 bases between. This CDR3 is built from 14 residues. The CDR3 coding sequence is TGTGCCAGTAGCTCCGGGGTTGGAAACTATGGCTACACCTTC. Amino acids: CASSSGVGNYGYTF.

The CDR3 DNA follows: TGTGCCAGCAGCTTAGCGATCACTAGCGGGGGGCCCGGTCTGGAGACCCAGTACTTC. This translates into CASSLAITSGGPGLETQYF. The chain has TRBV7-8 and TRBJ2-5, with 12 bases lining up with TRBD2. The CDR3 totals 19 residues. The V gene's germline CDR1 is SGHVS and CDR2 FQNEAQ. V lost 0 bases to trimming and J lost 5 bases; unmatched junction nucleotides: 13.

The rearrangement joins TRBV27 to TRBJ2-2; a possible D gene is TRBD1 (5 bases). Germline assignment: CDR1 MNHEY and CDR2 SMNVEV (reference sequence). The V end lost 7 bases, the J end lost 10 bases, and 10 bases lay between the germline ends. CDR3 length equals 11 residues. In DNA, the CDR3 is TGTGCCAGCATGGGGCCGATGGAGCTGTTTTTT. Protein product: CASMGPMELFF.

The genes are TRBV28 and TRBJ2-7, with 9 bases identical to TRBD1. Trimming cost V 6 bases and J 3 bases; bases outside gene matches: 6. The CDR3 is 14 residues long. Germline-derived CDR1 and CDR2 are MDHEN and SYDVKM. In nucleotides, the CDR3 is TGTGCCAGCAGGGGCGGGACAGGGTTCTACGAGCAGTACTTC. Protein: CASRGGTGFYEQYF. The complete variable domain, with remaining parts taken from reference TRBV28 and TRBJ2-7, reads DVKVTQSSRYLVKRTGEKVFLECVQDMDHENMFWYRQDPGLGLRLIYFSYDVKMKEKGDIPEGYSVSREKKERFSLILESASTNQTSMYLCASRGGTGFYEQYFGPGTRLTVT.

The V and J genes are TRBV30 and TRBJ2-3; TRBD2 aligns across 13 bases. In germline, CDR1 is GTSNPN, CDR2 SVGIG (reference sequence). With V trimmed by 7 bases and J by 2 bases, 12 bases remained unmatched. The CDR3 spans 17 residues. The CDR3 region is CASTQAGTSGVTDTQYF. The CDR3, as DNA: TGTGCCTCTACACAAGCCGGGACTAGCGGGGTCACAGATACGCAGTATTTT.

The CDR3: CASSLQGAGAEAFF. DNA for the CDR3: TGTGCCAGCAGCCTACAGGGGGCTGGGGCTGAAGCTTTCTTT. The chain combines TRBV2 with TRBJ1-1; 9 nucleotides align to TRBD1. Losses at the gene ends were 6 bases for V and 6 bases for J; bases not matched to a gene: 8. The CDR3 has 14 amino acids. Germline-derived CDR1 and CDR2 are SNHLY and FYNNEI.

The chain combines TRBV6-1 with TRBJ2-6; tentatively, D is TRBD1 (5 bases). CDR3 length equals 14 residues. Trimming shortened V by 6 bases and J by 1 base, and 7 bases separated the two germline ends. Germline V gene sequence: CDR1 MNHNS, CDR2 SASEGT. For the CDR3, the DNA is TGTGCCAGCAGAGGGGAATCTGGGGCCAACGTCCTGACTTTC. This sequence encodes CASRGESGANVLTF.

This chain connects TRBV7-9 to TRBJ1-4; D is uncertain. Germline CDR1 SEHNR, CDR2 FQNEAQ (reference sequence). The CDR3 spans 17 residues. Trimming took 2 bases from V and 0 from J, leaving 13 bases between them. CDR3 residues: CASSLTPSRATNEKLFF. CDR3 sequence (DNA): TGTGCCAGCAGCTTAACCCCCTCCCGCGCAACTAATGAAAAACTGTTTTTT.

The chain uses TRBV7-2 and TRBJ2-5; maybe TRBD1 (7 bases). Germline lookup yields CDR1 SGHTA and CDR2 FQGNSA. The CDR3 extends over 14 amino acids. Trimming took off 5 bases at V and 4 bases at J, with 14 bases between the two ends. The CDR3 DNA is TGTGCCAGCAGCGTGCAGGGGGGTCCAGAGACCCAGTACTTC. This encodes CASSVQGGPETQYF. Full variable domain (outside the CDR3, taken from reference TRBV7-2 and TRBJ2-5): GAGVSQSPSNKVTEKGKDVELRCDPISGHTALYWYRQSLGQGLEFLIYFQGNSAPDKSGLPSDRFSAERTGGSVSTLTIQRTQQEDSAVYLCASSVQGGPETQYFGPGTRLLVL.

Turning to this clone: The same CDR3 is also encoded by other DNA sequences in this sample. The V and J genes are TRBV5-4 and TRBJ1-2; 8 bases fit TRBD1. CDR3 length: 14 residues. Trimming at V came to 0 bases and at J to 3 bases, leaving 1 base not matched to a gene. From germline, CDR1 is SGHNT and CDR2 YYREEE (reference sequence). The CDR3 DNA reads TGTGCCAGCAGCTTGGCGGGACAGGACTATGGCTACACCTTC. Translated: CASSLAGQDYGYTF.

The chain couples TRBV18 to TRBJ1-5; D not resolved. V was pared by 3 bases and J by 6 bases, with 6 bases between. The CDR3 has 12 amino acids. Germline CDR1 reads KGHSH; CDR2 reads LQKENI. CDR3 DNA sequence: TGTGCCAGCTCACCGGCGGGTCAGCCCCAGCATTTT. Translating it yields CASSPAGQPQHF. Using reference TRBV18 and TRBJ1-5 for the parts outside the CDR3, the full variable domain is NAGVMQNPRHLVRRRGQEARLRCSPMKGHSHVYWYRQLPEEGLKFMVYLQKENIIDESGMPKERFSAEFPKEGPSILRIQQVVRGDSAAYFCASSPAGQPQHFGDGTRLSIL.

V usage is TRBV29-1 and J usage is TRBJ1-5; 8 bases are a match to TRBD1. V was pared by 5 bases and J by 7 bases, with 10 bases of the junction left unmatched. The CDR3 is 14 amino acids. Germline CDR1 is SQVTM and CDR2 is ANQGSEA. CDR3 sequence reads: CSVTQGAIGQPQHF. Here the CDR3 DNA reads TGCAGCGTTACTCAGGGGGCAATCGGGCAGCCCCAGCATTTT.

This CDR3 reads CASSLGGLPSYEQYF. The CDR3 bases are TGCGCCAGCAGCTTGGGGGGACTACCTTCCTACGAGCAGTACTTC. This chain links TRBV5-1 with TRBJ2-5; 7 bases line up with TRBD2. The J call is in doubt because the DNA end fits TRBJ2-7 better. The CDR3 has 15 residues. Germline CDR1 reads SGHRS; CDR2 reads YFSETQ.

The genes are TRBV2 and TRBJ1-3; the match to TRBD1 covers 7 bases. The CDR3 extends over 16 amino acids. Germline V gives CDR1 SNHLY, CDR2 FYNNEI. Trimming cost V 5 bases and J 1 base; bases outside gene matches: 8. The CDR3 reads CASSQPGQISGNTIYF. The CDR3 nucleotides are TGTGCCAGCAGTCAACCGGGACAGATATCTGGAAACACCATATATTTT. Combining the CDR3 with reference TRBV2 and TRBJ1-3 gives the whole variable domain EPEVTQTPSHQVTQMGQEVILRCVPISNHLYFYWYRQILGQKVEFLVSFYNNEISEKSEIFDDQFSVERPDGSNFTLKIRSTKLEDSAMYFCASSQPGQISGNTIYFGEGSWLTVV.

The CDR3 DNA reads as TGTGCCACTTTCCTGGGAGTTAGTGGAAACACCATATATTTT. Its protein is CATFLGVSGNTIYF. V gene TRBV6-1 combines with J gene TRBJ1-3; D uncertain. The CDR3 runs 14 residues. V was cut by 10 bases and J by 3 bases, with 16 bases left in between. Germline assignment: CDR1 MNHNS and CDR2 SASEGT.